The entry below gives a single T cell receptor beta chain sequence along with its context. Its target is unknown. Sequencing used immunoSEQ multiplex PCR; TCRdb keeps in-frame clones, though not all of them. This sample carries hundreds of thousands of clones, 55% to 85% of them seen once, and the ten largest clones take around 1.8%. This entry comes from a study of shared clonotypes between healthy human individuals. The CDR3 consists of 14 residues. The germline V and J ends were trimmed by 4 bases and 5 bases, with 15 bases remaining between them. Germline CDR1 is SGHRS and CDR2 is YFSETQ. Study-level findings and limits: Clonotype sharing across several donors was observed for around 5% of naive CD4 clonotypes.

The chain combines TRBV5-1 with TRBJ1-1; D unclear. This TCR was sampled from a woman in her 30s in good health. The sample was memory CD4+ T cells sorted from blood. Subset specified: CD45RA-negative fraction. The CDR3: CASSPPAGSTEAFF. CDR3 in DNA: TGCGCCAGCAGCCCGCCTGCTGGTTCGACTGAAGCTTTCTTT.